Each of the 25 T cell receptor beta chains below was sequenced from the same sample in a study of T cell responses to AZD1222 COVID-19 vaccine. The repertoire was sequenced with immunoSEQ multiplex PCR; TCRdb's copy has only in-frame clones and lacks some. The sample totals about 140,000 clones. Material: peripheral blood. The receptors come from an adult in good health.

This rearrangement joins TRBV10-3 to TRBJ1-2; D remains ambiguous. The CDR3 loop spans 15 amino acids. Trimming took 2 bases from V and 4 from J, leaving 14 bases between them. Germline V gene sequence: CDR1 ENHRY, CDR2 SYGVKD. The CDR3 nucleotides are TGTGCCATCAGTGAGCTCTGGGAGGTGGTCTATGGCTACACCTTC. This translates into CAISELWEVVYGYTF.

This rearrangement joins TRBV9 to TRBJ2-2; 9 bases align to TRBD1. Germline V gives CDR1 SGDLS, CDR2 YYNGEE. The CDR3 consists of 15 residues. After removal of 3 bases from V and 5 bases from J, the junction contained 5 bases not matched to a gene. The CDR3 region is CASSAGTGRTGELFF. The CDR3 bases are TGTGCCAGCAGCGCGGGGACAGGGCGGACCGGGGAGCTGTTTTTT. Supplemented by reference TRBV9 and TRBJ2-2, the full variable domain reads DSGVTQTPKHLITATGQRVTLRCSPRSGDLSVYWYQQSLDQGLQFLIQYYNGEERAKGNILERFSAQQFPDLHSELNLSSLELGDSALYFCASSAGTGRTGELFFGEGSRLTVL.

V gene TRBV4-3 combines with J gene TRBJ2-1; TRBD1 aligns across 7 bases. The CDR3 length is 16 residues. Germline trimming cut 3 bases from V and 0 bases from J; bases unmatched to any gene: 5. Germline V gives CDR1 LGHNA, CDR2 YSLEER. CDR3 sequence (DNA): TGCGCCAGCAGCCAGGAGACAGGGACCTCCTACAATGAGCAGTTCTTC. Protein: CASSQETGTSYNEQFF.

This chain connects TRBV25-1 to TRBJ2-2; D possibly matches TRBD1 or TRBD2 (5 bases each). V was cut by 1 base and J by 4 bases, with 13 bases left in between. This CDR3 spans 16 amino acids. In germline, CDR1 is MGHDK, CDR2 SYGVNS. This CDR3 is CASSELGTGSTGELFF. The CDR3 nucleotides read TGTGCCAGCAGTGAATTGGGGACCGGTAGCACCGGGGAGCTGTTTTTT.

V gene TRBV15 combines with J gene TRBJ2-5; D call uncertain. The CDR3 has 12 residues. Trimming took off 0 bases at V and 5 bases at J, with 4 bases between the two ends. Germline CDR1 and CDR2: LNHNV and YYDKDF (reference sequence). The CDR3 is CATSRDAETQYF. In DNA form, the CDR3 reads TGTGCCACCAGCAGAGATGCCGAGACCCAGTACTTC.

The chain's CDR3 is CASSVTTGPGGANVLTF. Written as DNA, the CDR3 is TGTGCCAGCAGCGTCACGACAGGCCCCGGCGGGGCCAACGTCCTGACTTTC. The chain links TRBV13 to TRBJ2-6, with D maybe TRBD1 (6 bases). Germline CDR1 PRHDT, CDR2 FYEKMQ (reference sequence). The V end was cut by 5 bases, the J end by 4 bases, with 18 bases between. The CDR3 has 17 amino acids.

The chain links TRBV28 to TRBJ2-1, with D possibly matching TRBD1 (6 bases). V shed 4 bases and J shed 9 bases, with 19 bases lying between them. Germline CDR1 reads MDHEN; CDR2 reads SYDVKM. The CDR3 runs 15 residues. The chain's CDR3 is CASSYRVTPWGEQFF. The CDR3 DNA is TGTGCCAGCAGTTACAGGGTAACCCCCTGGGGTGAGCAGTTCTTC.

The chain combines TRBV10-3 with TRBJ2-3, with D perhaps matching TRBD1 (6 bases). Germline loops: CDR1 ENHRY, CDR2 SYGVKD. Trimming removed 3 bases at V and 6 bases at J, with 13 bases between. The CDR3 extends over 14 amino acids. CDR3 protein: CAISEPGVGDTQYF. The CDR3 DNA follows: TGTGCCATCAGTGAACCAGGGGTTGGTGATACGCAGTATTTT.

As regards this clone: The identical CDR3 is also encoded by other nucleotide sequences in the sample. The rearrangement links TRBV30 to TRBJ1-5; D might be TRBD1 (6 bases). Germline V gives CDR1 GTSNPN, CDR2 SVGIG (reference sequence). Trimming removed 0 bases at V and 2 bases at J, with 11 bases between. The CDR3 is made up of 15 amino acids. The chain's CDR3 is CAWSVGGGGNQPQHF. Written as DNA, the CDR3 is TGTGCCTGGAGTGTTGGAGGGGGAGGCAATCAGCCCCAGCATTTT.

This chain uses TRBV5-6 with TRBJ1-1; D call uncertain. The CDR3 loop spans 15 amino acids. Trimming stripped 1 base from V and 5 bases from J, with 15 bases between. The germline gives CDR1 SGHDT, CDR2 YYEEEE. The CDR3 region has the DNA TGTGCCAGCAGCTTGTACGCAGCCGGAGGGACTGAAGCTTTCTTT. Its translation: CASSLYAAGGTEAFF.

Notes on this clone: Other nucleotide sequences from this sample produce the same CDR3. The gene calls are TRBV6-2 or TRBV6-3 and TRBJ1-2; D gene unclear. The CDR3 has 12 amino acids. Germline V lookup: CDR1 MNHEY, CDR2 SVGEGT. Trimming cost V 6 bases and J 2 bases, with 7 bases left between them. The DNA for the CDR3 is TGTGCCAGCAGCACGTTCAACTATGGCTACACCTTC. As protein: CASSTFNYGYTF.

The rearrangement links TRBV12-3 or TRBV12-4 to TRBJ1-2; D gene unclear. The CDR3 covers 12 residues. V was trimmed by 3 bases and J by 4 bases, leaving 6 bases between them. The CDR3 nucleotides are TGTGCCAGCAGTTTTATTCTCTATGGCTACACCTTC. Its protein is CASSFILYGYTF.

V and J are TRBV11-1 and TRBJ2-3, with 7 bases lining up with TRBD1. The CDR3 is made up of 16 amino acids. Trimming took 1 base from V and 0 from J; bases not matched to a gene: 4. Per germline, CDR1 SGHAT and CDR2 FQDESV (reference sequence). CDR3: CASSLGTGLSTDTQYF. The CDR3 bases are TGTGCCAGCAGCTTAGGGACAGGACTTAGCACAGATACGCAGTATTTT.

V usage is TRBV21-1 and J usage is TRBJ2-2; the D call of TRBD2 is as the table states it, not checked on the DNA. TRBV21-1 is shown as a pseudogene. The CDR3 is made up of 17 amino acids. The CDR3: CASSKPSGAANTGELFF. The CDR3 DNA follows: TGTGCCAGCAGCAAACCCTCAGGAGCGGCGAACACCGGGGAGCTGTTTTTT.

This sequence joins TRBV3-1 (or the pseudogene TRBV3-2) and TRBJ2-7; 11 bases map to TRBD2. V gave up 0 bases and J gave up 0 bases; unmatched junction bases: 7. The CDR3 loop spans 18 amino acids. Germline CDR1 and CDR2: LGHDT and YNNKEL (reference sequence). In DNA form, the CDR3 reads TGTGCCAGCAGCCAAGATAATAGCGGGGGGGATCTCTCCTACGAGCAGTACTTC. This translates into CASSQDNSGGDLSYEQYF.

The chain couples TRBV7-9 to TRBJ1-2; 9 bases are a match to TRBD1. The J segment lost 6 bases and the V segment lost 4 bases, leaving 9 bases of the junction unmatched. The length of the CDR3 is 15 residues. Germline assignment: CDR1 SEHNR and CDR2 FQNEAQ (reference sequence). The CDR3 region has the DNA TGTGCCAGCAGCTCGGGACAGGGTACGAGGAATGGCTACACCTTC. This gives the protein CASSSGQGTRNGYTF.

This chain links TRBV5-5 with TRBJ2-5; possible D gene TRBD1, 6 bases. V was clipped by 2 bases and J by 4 bases, with 9 bases between them. The germline V gene encodes CDR1 SGHKS and CDR2 YYEKEE (reference sequence). The CDR3 contains 13 residues. The CDR3 DNA reads as TGTGCCAGCAGCTTAAGCAGGGGAGAGACCCAGTACTTC. It codes for CASSLSRGETQYF.

The rearrangement joins TRBV5-4 to TRBJ2-1; perhaps TRBD2 as D (6 bases). The CDR3 covers 16 residues. CDR1 and CDR2 (germline): SGHNT, YYREEE (reference sequence). Trimming shortened V by 6 bases and J by 4 bases, and 20 bases separated the two germline ends. The CDR3 spells CASKGPSGTPYNEQFF. The CDR3 DNA follows: TGTGCCAGCAAGGGACCCTCCGGGACTCCATACAATGAGCAGTTCTTC.

This rearrangement joins TRBV7-2 to TRBJ1-5; no clear D gene. V lost 2 bases to trimming and J lost 3 bases, with 5 bases between them. This CDR3 contains 13 residues. Per germline, CDR1 SGHTA and CDR2 FQGNSA. CDR3 nucleotide sequence: TGTGCCAGCAGCTTAAATCCCAATCAGCCCCAGCATTTT. Its translation is CASSLNPNQPQHF.

V is TRBV27 and J is TRBJ1-5, with 7 nucleotides matching TRBD1. The CDR3 runs 14 residues. V shed 4 bases and J 6 bases; nucleotides not matched to a gene: 6. The V gene's germline CDR1 is MNHEY and CDR2 SMNVEV (reference sequence). CDR3 loop: CASSYDREAQPQHF. In DNA form, the CDR3 reads TGTGCCAGCAGTTACGACAGGGAGGCTCAGCCCCAGCATTTT.

The chain joins TRBV19 to TRBJ2-5; no clear D. The V gene's germline CDR1 is LNHDA and CDR2 SQIVND (reference sequence). Trimming left V 1 base short and J 4 bases short, with 13 bases between. The CDR3 is 15 residues long. CDR3 loop: CASSIGASPGETQYF. The CDR3 DNA is TGTGCCAGTAGTATAGGTGCTTCTCCGGGAGAGACCCAGTACTTC.

V usage is TRBV5-5 and J usage is TRBJ1-2, with D possibly being TRBD1 (5 bases). The V end lost 0 bases, the J end lost 1 base, and 13 bases lay between the germline ends. The CDR3 contains 16 residues. Germline V gene lookup returns CDR1 SGHKS and CDR2 YYEKEE (reference sequence). The CDR3 loop is CASSLVGGRFNYGYTF. Written as DNA, the CDR3 is TGTGCCAGCAGCTTGGTGGGGGGGAGGTTTAACTATGGCTACACCTTC.

The J gene is TRBJ2-3, the V gene TRBV3-1 (or the pseudogene TRBV3-2); D not resolved. V gave up 3 bases and J gave up 1 base, with 2 bases separating them. The CDR3 has 12 amino acids. CDR1 and CDR2 from the germline V gene are LGHDT and YNNKEL (reference sequence). The CDR3 DNA reads as TGTGCCAGCAGCCAGCGCACAGATACGCAGTATTTT. Protein: CASSQRTDTQYF.

The gene calls are TRBV9 and TRBJ2-3, with 8 bases that match TRBD2. CDR1 and CDR2 from the germline V gene are SGDLS and YYNGEE. Trimming cost V 1 base and J 2 bases; bases outside gene matches: 6. This CDR3 contains 16 residues. CDR3 nucleotides: TGTGCCAGCAGCGTAAGCGGGGGAGAGTTCACAGATACGCAGTATTTT. This codes for CASSVSGGEFTDTQYF.

V is TRBV7-2 and J is TRBJ1-6; tentative D call: TRBD1 (6 bases). The V gene's germline CDR1 is SGHTA and CDR2 FQGNSA. The CDR3 totals 17 residues. V lost 5 bases and J 7 bases, leaving 21 bases between the germline ends. In nucleotides, the CDR3 is TGTGCCAGCAGCCCCAATAGCCCGGGACACGGAAATTCACCCCTCCACTTT. It translates to CASSPNSPGHGNSPLHF.